These 13 T cell receptor beta chains came from one sample sequenced in a study of blood T cell repertoires in COVID-19. Clones were sequenced by immunoSEQ multiplex PCR, and TCRdb holds only the in-frame ones, with some missing. The sample gives about 220,000 clones, approximately 83% of which show up once; around 2% is in the top ten. The sequencing input was peripheral blood. These TCRs come from a woman aged 55-75 years with acute or convalescent COVID-19.

Points on this clone: Other nucleotide sequences in the sample specify the same CDR3. The rearrangement joins TRBV19 to TRBJ2-7; 8 bases are shared with TRBD1. Germline CDR1 and CDR2: LNHDA and SQIVND (reference sequence). J was trimmed by 2 bases and V by 3 bases; bases with no gene match: 3. The length of the CDR3 is 14 residues. CDR3 sequence reads: CASSIGTGTYEQYF. The CDR3 region has the DNA TGTGCCAGTAGTATTGGGACAGGAACCTACGAGCAGTACTTC.

There are a few counts of this clone. The chain combines TRBV3-1 (or the pseudogene TRBV3-2) with TRBJ1-5, with D uncertain. Trimming stripped 0 bases from V and 4 bases from J, with 10 bases between. Per germline, CDR1 LGHDT and CDR2 YNNKEL (reference sequence). The CDR3 covers 15 residues. The CDR3 DNA reads TGTGCCAGCAGCCAAGATTTAAGGGAGAATCAGCCCCAGCATTTT. It codes for CASSQDLRENQPQHF.

The V gene is TRBV14, the J gene TRBJ1-1, with TRBD1 as a possible D gene (6 bases). The V gene's germline CDR1 is SGHDN and CDR2 FVKESK. The CDR3 contains 14 residues. V shed 2 bases and J shed 4 bases, with 11 bases lying between them. DNA for the CDR3: TGTGCCAGCAGCCAAACAGGGTCCCCCACTGAAGCTTTCTTT. This translates into CASSQTGSPTEAFF.

This chain uses TRBV7-9 with TRBJ1-2, with no clear D. The germline V gene encodes CDR1 SEHNR and CDR2 FQNEAQ (reference sequence). CDR3 size: 11 residues. V was shortened by 4 bases and J by 2 bases, with 2 bases between the two germline ends. The CDR3 loop is CASSSNYGYTF. Here the CDR3 DNA reads TGTGCCAGCAGCTCAAACTATGGCTACACCTTC.

The chain combines TRBV7-2 with TRBJ2-3; 10 nucleotides align to TRBD1. The V gene end was trimmed by 4 bases and the J gene end by 3 bases; junction bases not matched to a gene: 16. This CDR3 has 19 amino acids. Germline values: CDR1 SGHTA, CDR2 FQGNSA. The CDR3 coding sequence is TGTGCCAGCAGCTCAACGGTTCGGGACAGGGGTAATGGGACAGATACGCAGTATTTT. This sequence encodes CASSSTVRDRGNGTDTQYF.

The chain uses TRBV12-3 or TRBV12-4 and TRBJ2-7; no firm D call. Deletions cut 4 bases from V and 1 base from J, with 8 bases between. The length of the CDR3 is 13 residues. This CDR3 reads CASSSSLSYEQYF. The CDR3, as DNA: TGTGCCAGCAGTTCGTCCCTGTCCTACGAGCAGTACTTC.

The chain has TRBV11-1 and TRBJ2-1; D ambiguous. CDR1 and CDR2 from the germline V gene are SGHAT and FQDESV (reference sequence). V dropped 5 bases and J dropped 2 bases, with 10 bases sitting between them. CDR3 length equals 14 residues. CDR3 amino acids: CASSHGFTYNEQFF. CDR3 nucleotide sequence: TGTGCCAGCAGCCACGGTTTTACCTACAATGAGCAGTTCTTC.

The chain has TRBV4-1 and TRBJ1-3; D call uncertain. The CDR3 is 15 residues long. Germline assignment: CDR1 MGHRA and CDR2 YSYEKL. The V gene lost 0 bases and the J gene lost 2 bases, with 8 bases spanning the gap. CDR3 residues: CASSQERSTGNTIYF. The CDR3 region has the DNA TGCGCCAGCAGCCAAGAGCGTTCCACTGGAAACACCATATATTTT.

In this sample, this clone turned up many times. V gene TRBV27 combines with J gene TRBJ1-6, with TRBD1 identical over 7 bases. Germline lookup yields CDR1 MNHEY and CDR2 SMNVEV (reference sequence). Trimming at V came to 9 bases and at J to 5 bases, leaving 4 bases not matched to a gene. This CDR3 region has 13 residues. The CDR3 sequence: CASARGNNSPLHF. The DNA for the CDR3 is TGTGCCAGTGCCAGGGGGAATAATTCACCCCTCCACTTT.

The chain couples TRBV7-2 to TRBJ2-1; 8 bases are shared with TRBD2. The germline V gene encodes CDR1 SGHTA and CDR2 FQGNSA. This CDR3 contains 15 residues. Trimming cost V 0 bases and J 3 bases; bases outside gene matches: 1. The CDR3 spells CASSLASGVYNEQFF. CDR3 DNA: TGTGCCAGCAGCTTAGCTAGCGGGGTCTACAATGAGCAGTTCTTC.

V usage is TRBV6-2 or TRBV6-3 and J usage is TRBJ2-7; TRBD2 matches 8 bases. The germline CDR1 and CDR2 sequences are MNHEY and SVGEGT. CDR3 length equals 16 residues. V was clipped by 6 bases and J by 2 bases; unmatched bases: 12. The CDR3 nucleotides are TGTGCCAGCAGCATAACGGGAGGGTCCAAGACCTACGAGCAGTACTTC. Its protein product is CASSITGGSKTYEQYF.

The chain uses TRBV5-6 and TRBJ1-1, with 7 nucleotides matching TRBD1. Germline V gene data show CDR1 as SGHDT and CDR2 as YYEEEE. Germline trimming cut 0 bases from V and 0 bases from J; bases unmatched to any gene: 5. The CDR3 loop spans 16 amino acids. The CDR3 coding sequence is TGTGCCAGCAGCTTGGAGAGGGGGCTCCTGAACACTGAAGCTTTCTTT. Protein product: CASSLERGLLNTEAFF.

The chain employs TRBV10-3 and TRBJ2-1; 11 bases fit TRBD2. CDR1 is ENHRY, CDR2 SYGVKD, per germline. J was trimmed by 3 bases and V by 3 bases; bases with no gene match: 13. This CDR3 is built from 19 residues. CDR3 in amino acids: CAISDTGKVAGGYYNEQFF. The CDR3 coding sequence is TGTGCCATCAGTGATACCGGGAAGGTAGCGGGGGGGTACTACAATGAGCAGTTCTTC.